Listed below are T cell receptor beta chains from one sample, sequenced in a study of blood T cell repertoires in COVID-19. Here immunoSEQ multiplex PCR was the method, and the copy in TCRdb shows in-frame clones only, minus some. The data hold some 250,000 clones, with roughly 91% observed a single time. Sample: peripheral blood. These receptors were collected from a middle-aged woman who had recovered from COVID-19. CDR3s leave out the opening cysteine and the closing phenylalanine or tryptophan. Each record gives: V gene, J gene, CDR3 length, CDR3 protein.

>TRBV30|TRBJ1-2|11
AWRDKGVYGYT
>TRBV10-1|TRBJ2-3|14
ASSEASGSGTDTQY
>TRBV15|TRBJ2-7|13
ATSRGGLPSYEQY
>TRBV7-9|TRBJ2-7|14
ASSPRGGLAAYEQY
>TRBV15|TRBJ1-5|12
ATSRDKVGQPQH
>TRBV11-3|TRBJ2-5|12
ASSLSGRGETQY
>TRBV6-5|TRBJ1-2|13
ASRGAGRVGDGYT
>TRBV30|TRBJ1-1|9
AWSVTGEAF
>TRBV6-1|TRBJ1-5|12
ASSDPGTFQPQH
>TRBV21-1|TRBJ1-3|14
ASLPPGRAAGNTIY
>TRBV3-1/TRBV3-2|TRBJ1-2|13
ASSPGGQGIYGYT